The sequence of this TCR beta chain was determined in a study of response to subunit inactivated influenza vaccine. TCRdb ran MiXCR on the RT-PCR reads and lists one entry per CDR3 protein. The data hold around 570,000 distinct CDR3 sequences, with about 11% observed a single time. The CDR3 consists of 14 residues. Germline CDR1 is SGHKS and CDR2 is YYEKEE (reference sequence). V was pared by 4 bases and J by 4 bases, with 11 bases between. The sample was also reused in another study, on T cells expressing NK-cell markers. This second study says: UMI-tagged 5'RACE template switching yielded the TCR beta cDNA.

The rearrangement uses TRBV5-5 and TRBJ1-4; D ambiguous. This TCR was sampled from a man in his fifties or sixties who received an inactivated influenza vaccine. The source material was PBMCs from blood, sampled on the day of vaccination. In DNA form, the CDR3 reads TGTGCCAGCAGCCCCGGGAGGGTTAATGAAAAACTGTTTTTT. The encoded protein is CASSPGRVNEKLFF. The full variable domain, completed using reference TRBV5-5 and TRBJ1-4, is DAGVTQSPTHLIKTRGQQVTLRCSPISGHKSVSWYQQVLGQGPQFIFQYYEKEERGRGNFPDRFSARQFPNYSSELNVNALLLGDSALYLCASSPGRVNEKLFFGSGTQLSVL.